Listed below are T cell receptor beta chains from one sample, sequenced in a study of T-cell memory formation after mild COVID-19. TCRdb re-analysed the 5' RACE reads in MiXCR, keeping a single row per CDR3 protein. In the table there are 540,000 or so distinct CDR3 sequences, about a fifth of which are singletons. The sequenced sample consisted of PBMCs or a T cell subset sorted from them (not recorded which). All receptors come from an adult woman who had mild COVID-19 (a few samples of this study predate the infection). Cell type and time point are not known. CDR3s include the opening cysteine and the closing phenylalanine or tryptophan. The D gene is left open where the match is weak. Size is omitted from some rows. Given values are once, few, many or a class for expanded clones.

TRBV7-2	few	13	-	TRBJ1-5	TGTGCCAGCAGCATACAGCGAAATCAGCCCCAGCATTTT	CASSIQRNQPQHF
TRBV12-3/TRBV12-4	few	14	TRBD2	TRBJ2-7	TGTGCCAGCAGCCTCATAGCGGGCTCCTACGAGCAGTACTTC	CASSLIAGSYEQYF
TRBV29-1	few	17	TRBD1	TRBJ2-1	TGCAGCGCCATCCGGGACAGGGGGCTACTGTCCTACAATGAGCAGTTCTTC	CSAIRDRGLLSYNEQFF
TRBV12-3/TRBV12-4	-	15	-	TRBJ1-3	TGTGCCAGCAGTTTTACAGGGAGAGCTGGAAACACCATATATTTT	CASSFTGRAGNTIYF
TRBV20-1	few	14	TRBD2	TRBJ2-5	TGCAGTGCTACTAGCGGGGGGGCCGTGGAGACCCAGTACTTC	CSATSGGAVETQYF
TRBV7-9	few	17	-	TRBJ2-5	TGTGCCAGCAGCTTAAATCTCGCCGGACTCGGCGGAGAGACCCAGTACTTC	CASSLNLAGLGGETQYF
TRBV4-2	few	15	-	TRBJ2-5	TGTGCCAGCAGCCAAGATGAAGAGTTCGAGGAGACCCAGTACTTC	CASSQDEEFEETQYF
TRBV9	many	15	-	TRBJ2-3	TGTGCCAGCAGCCTCATCGCGAATACCGCAGATACGCAGTATTTT	CASSLIANTADTQYF
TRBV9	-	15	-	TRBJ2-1	TGTGCCAGCAGCCTAGACGGGACAACCTACAATGAGCAGTTCTTC	CASSLDGTTYNEQFF
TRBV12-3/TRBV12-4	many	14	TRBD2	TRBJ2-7	TGTGCCAGCAGGACGGGAGGAGAGGGCTACGAGCAGTACTTC	CASRTGGEGYEQYF
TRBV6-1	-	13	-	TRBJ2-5	TGTGCCAGCAGTGAAAGAGAGCGAGAGACCCAGTACTTC	CASSERERETQYF
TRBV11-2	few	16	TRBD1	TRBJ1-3	TGTGCCAGCAGCCCTATACAGGGGTTTGGTGGAAACACCATATATTTT	CASSPIQGFGGNTIYF
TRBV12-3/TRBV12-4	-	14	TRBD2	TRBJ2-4	TGTGCCAGCTGGGCGGGGGGCTCCAAAAACATTCAGTACTTC	CASWAGGSKNIQYF
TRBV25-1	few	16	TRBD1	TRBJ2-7	TGTGCCAGCAGTGAATGGGGGACAGCGAGCTCCTACGAGCAGTACTTC	CASSEWGTASSYEQYF
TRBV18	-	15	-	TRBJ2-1	TGTGCCAGCTCACCGCTCCAACCCCGAGACAATGAGCAGTTCTTC	CASSPLQPRDNEQFF
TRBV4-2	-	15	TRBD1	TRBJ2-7	TGTGCCAGCAGCCGTGGACAGGGAAGACCCTACGAGCAGTACTTC	CASSRGQGRPYEQYF
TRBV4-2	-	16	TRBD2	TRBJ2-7	TGTGCCAGCAGCCAGGTATTAGGGACTAGCGGTTACGAGCAGTACTTC	CASSQVLGTSGYEQYF
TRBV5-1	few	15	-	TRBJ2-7	TGCGCCAGCAGCTCCGGTCGGGTGTCTAGGGACGAGCAGTACTTC	CASSSGRVSRDEQYF
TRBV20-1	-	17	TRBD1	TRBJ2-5	TGCAGTGCTAGAGATTGGGGGGGACAGGGGTTTCGGGAGACCCAGTACTTC	CSARDWGGQGFRETQYF
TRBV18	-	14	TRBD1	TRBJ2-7	TGTGCCAGCGGATCCCGGGACAGGGGATACGAGCAGTACTTC	CASGSRDRGYEQYF
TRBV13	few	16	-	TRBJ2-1	TGTGCCAGCAGTTCCACAGGTCCACCTTACTACAATGAGCAGTTCTTC	CASSSTGPPYYNEQFF
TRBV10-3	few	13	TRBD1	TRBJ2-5	TGTGCCATCAGTGCCGACAGGGTGGAGACCCAGTACTTC	CAISADRVETQYF